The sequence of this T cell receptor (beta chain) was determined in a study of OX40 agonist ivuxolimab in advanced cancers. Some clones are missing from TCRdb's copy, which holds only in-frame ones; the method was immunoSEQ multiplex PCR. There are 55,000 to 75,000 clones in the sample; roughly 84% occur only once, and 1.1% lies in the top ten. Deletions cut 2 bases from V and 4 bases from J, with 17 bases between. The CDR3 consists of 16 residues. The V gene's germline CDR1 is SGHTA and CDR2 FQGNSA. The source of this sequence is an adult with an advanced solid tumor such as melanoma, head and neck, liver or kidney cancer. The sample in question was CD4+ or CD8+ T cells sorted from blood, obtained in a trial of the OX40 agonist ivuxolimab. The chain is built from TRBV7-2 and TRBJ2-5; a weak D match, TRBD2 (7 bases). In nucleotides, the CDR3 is TGTGCCAGCAGCTTAAATGGGGGGGCGATCGGAGAGACCCAGTACTTC. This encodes CASSLNGGAIGETQYF.